These T cell receptor beta chains were read from a single sample in a study of PD-L1 blockade in urothelial cancer. Assay used: immunoSEQ multiplex PCR; TCRdb lists only in-frame clones, some missing. Among approximately 24,000 clones, 86% were seen once, and the ten largest hold approximately 31%. Sequenced here: PBMCs, sampled around atezolizumab (anti-PD-L1) treatment. The receptors here all came from a man aged 60 to 69 with urothelial cancer. CDR3s include the opening cysteine and the closing phenylalanine or tryptophan. A D gene is named only where the DNA matches it firmly. A clone size is listed for some rows: how often the clone was seen (once, few, many), or a class if it is expanded.

j_call v_call clone_size d_call cdr3_nt cdr3_aa
TRBJ2-7 TRBV5-7 . TRBD1 TGTGCCAGCAGCTTGGGACAGGGTGGGGGCGAGCAGTACTTC CASSLGQGGGEQYF
TRBJ1-1 TRBV18 . . TGTGCCAGCTCACCACGGGGGCAGTTGAACACTGAAGCTTTCTTT CASSPRGQLNTEAFF
TRBJ2-5 TRBV6-5 . TRBD2 TGTGCCAGCAGAAGAGGGACTAGCGGAAAAGAGACCCAGTACTTC CASRRGTSGKETQYF
TRBJ2-2 TRBV19 . TRBD2 TGTGCCTCCCAAGCGCTAGCGGGAGGTACCGGGGAGCTGTTTTTT CASQALAGGTGELFF
TRBJ2-3 TRBV5-1 . . TGCGCCAGCAGCTTGGGAGGTCGGGATACGCAGTATTTT CASSLGGRDTQYF
TRBJ2-7 TRBV4-3 . TRBD2 TGCGCCAGCAGCCAAGCAGCGGGGGGGTTCTACGAGCAGTACTTC CASSQAAGGFYEQYF
TRBJ2-2 TRBV7-9 . . TGTGCCAGCAGCTTAGCGTTAAGGGAGACCGGGGAGCTGTTTTTT CASSLALRETGELFF
TRBJ2-1 TRBV19 . TRBD2 TGTGCCAGTAGTATACAGGGTCTAGCGGGGGGCTCCTACAATGAGCAGTTCTTC CASSIQGLAGGSYNEQFF
TRBJ2-1 TRBV5-1 . TRBD2 TGCGCCAGCAGCAAAACTAGCGGGGGGGGGTACAATGAGCAGTTCTTC CASSKTSGGGYNEQFF
TRBJ2-5 TRBV7-7 . TRBD1 TGTGCTAGCACCGCGACCGGGACAGGGAAGGAGACCCAGTACTTC CASTATGTGKETQYF
TRBJ1-2 TRBV2 . TRBD1 TGTGCCAGCAGTGCAGGGGGCTATGGCTACACCTTC CASSAGGYGYTF
TRBJ1-1 TRBV4-1 . . TGCGCCAGCAGCCAAGGTCCCCCGCGGAATGAAGCTTTCTTT CASSQGPPRNEAFF
TRBJ1-3 TRBV27 . TRBD1 TGTGCCAGCAGTTCGGGACAGACCTCTGGAAACACCATATATTTT CASSSGQTSGNTIYF
TRBJ1-1 TRBV27 . TRBD1 TGTGCCAGCAGTTCCAGGGACAGGGGGCCAACTGAAGCTTTCTTT CASSSRDRGPTEAFF
TRBJ2-7 TRBV6-1 . . TGTGCCAGCAGTGTGAGACGACAACGCGAGCAGTACTTC CASSVRRQREQYF
TRBJ1-2 TRBV19 . . TGTGCCAGTAGTCAACAGGGTAACTATGGCTACACCTTC CASSQQGNYGYTF
TRBJ2-7 TRBV6-5 . . TGTGCCAGCAGTTCTAACGAGGGCTACGAGCAGTACTTC CASSSNEGYEQYF
TRBJ1-6 TRBV13 . TRBD1 TGTGCCAGCAGCTTCGGACAGGTCGCCATTAATTCACCCCTCCACTTT CASSFGQVAINSPLHF
TRBJ2-5 TRBV7-2 . TRBD1 TGTGCCAGCAGTCACAGGGGGGAGACCCAGTACTTC CASSHRGETQYF
TRBJ2-1 TRBV9 . TRBD2 TGTGCCAGCAGCGAGACGAATCCCGGGACTAGCGGGGGGGAGCAGTTCTTC CASSETNPGTSGGEQFF
TRBJ1-6 TRBV11-3 few . TGTGCCAGCAGCTTAGATCTATCCTCACCCCTCCACTTT CASSLDLSSPLHF
TRBJ2-3 TRBV6-5 . . TGTGCCAGCAGTTACTCGCCGGGAGCTGCAGATACGCAGTATTTT CASSYSPGAADTQYF
TRBJ1-2 TRBV7-2 . TRBD1 TGTGCCAGCAGCCGTACCAGGACTCAGGGGGAGGGCTACACCTTC CASSRTRTQGEGYTF
TRBJ1-1 TRBV19 few TRBD1 TGTGCCAGTGGGACAGGGAGGTATGAAGCTTTCTTT CASGTGRYEAFF
TRBJ2-1 TRBV28 . TRBD2 TGTGCCAGCAGCCTGACGACTAGCGGATCCTACAATGAGCAGTTCTTC CASSLTTSGSYNEQFF
TRBJ2-1 TRBV2 . TRBD2 TGTGCCAGCACCGTGGGTAGCGGGCCCAACAATGAGCAGTTCTTC CASTVGSGPNNEQFF
TRBJ2-1 TRBV29-1 . TRBD2 TGCAGCGGAGACGTACTAGCGGGAGGACTCAATATTGAGCAGTTCTTC CSGDVLAGGLNIEQFF
TRBJ2-2 TRBV12-5 . . TGTGCTAGTGGTTTGGGACAGGTGGGCGGGGAGCTGTTTTTT CASGLGQVGGELFF
TRBJ2-7 TRBV4-1 . TRBD1 TGCGCCAGCAGCCAGGAGACAGGGGGAAGGTGGCAGTACTTC CASSQETGGRWQYF
TRBJ2-2 TRBV28 . . TGTGCCAGCAGTTTATGGGACGCGGTGCGGCAGGGAAGATACACCGGGGAGCTGTTTTTT CASSLWDAVRQGRYTGELFF
TRBJ2-3 TRBV5-1 . . TGCGCCAGCAGCTTGGGCAAGCAGGGGACGCAGTATTTT CASSLGKQGTQYF
TRBJ2-2 TRBV19 . TRBD1 TGTGCCAGTAGCCCAACAGGGGCCGCCCGGGAGCTGTTTTTT CASSPTGAARELFF
TRBJ2-5 TRBV7-2 . TRBD2 TGTGCCAGCAGCTTCTGGACTAGCGAGCAAGAGACCCAGTACTTC CASSFWTSEQETQYF
TRBJ2-7 TRBV4-2 . . TGTGCCAGCAGCCAAGATTCGAGCGTCTTCTACGAGCAGTACTTC CASSQDSSVFYEQYF
TRBJ1-2 TRBV4-3 . . TGCGCCAGCAGCCAAGATTGGTCCACGGACAGTCTGAGGGGCTACACCTTC CASSQDWSTDSLRGYTF
TRBJ2-1 TRBV6-6 . . TGTGCCAGCATCCTCTCGGCCGGGTTCAATGAGCAGTTCTTC CASILSAGFNEQFF
TRBJ2-3 TRBV6-1 . TRBD1 TGTGCCAGCAGCGCAGACAGGGGGGGAACAGATACGCAGTATTTT CASSADRGGTDTQYF
TRBJ1-2 TRBV10-2 few . TGCGCCAGCAGTGAGTCATACTCTGGCTACACCTTC CASSESYSGYTF
TRBJ2-5 TRBV6-5 . . TGTGCCAGCAGTATTGAGACAGGACAAGAGACCCAGTACTTC CASSIETGQETQYF
TRBJ1-1 TRBV5-1 . TRBD1 TGCGCCAGCAGCACGACAGGGGGCGAGGTGTTAGCTTTCTTT CASSTTGGEVLAFF
TRBJ2-7 TRBV4-2 . TRBD1 TGTGCCAGCAGCCAGTGGGACAGGGGGTCCGAGCAGTACTTC CASSQWDRGSEQYF
TRBJ1-1 TRBV7-6 . . TGTGCCAGCAGCTCTTTTCCCCAATTAACAGGACTGAACACTGAAGCTTTCTTT CASSSFPQLTGLNTEAFF
TRBJ2-2 TRBV5-1 . TRBD1 TGCGCCAGCAGCACGGCCGGGACAGCCTCCCCCGGGGAGCTGTTTTTT CASSTAGTASPGELFF
TRBJ1-6 TRBV30 . . TGTGCCTGGAGTGCCACAGGGATTGGCTCCTATAATTCACCCCTCCACTTT CAWSATGIGSYNSPLHF